The 19 T cell receptor beta chains presented below share a single source sample, sequenced in a study of neurological immune-mediated disorders. From the 5' RACE reads, TCRdb called clonotypes with MiXCR, one entry per CDR3 protein. The table includes about 41,000 distinct CDR3 sequences, approximately 14% detected once. Sequences were obtained from CD4+ T cells from blood. These TCRs come from a woman between 55 and 75 years old with HTLV-1-associated myelopathy (HAM/TSP).

This clonotype was seen ten or more times. J is TRBJ1-2 and V is TRBV5-1; 9 nucleotides match TRBD1. The V gene's germline CDR1 is SGHRS and CDR2 YFSETQ. Trimming cost V 2 bases and J 8 bases; bases outside gene matches: 7. This CDR3 has 14 amino acids. CDR3 DNA sequence: TGCGCCAGCAGCTTTGGGACAGGGAGGATAGGCTACACCTTC. It yields the protein CASSFGTGRIGYTF.

This clonotype was seen a handful of times. The chain carries TRBV30 and TRBJ1-1; D is undetermined. The CDR3 covers 13 residues. Germline V lookup: CDR1 GTSNPN, CDR2 SVGIG (reference sequence). Trimming stripped 0 bases from V and 1 base from J, with 6 bases between. CDR3 amino acids: CAWSVEANTEAFF. The DNA for the CDR3 is TGTGCCTGGAGTGTGGAGGCGAACACTGAAGCTTTCTTT.

This clonotype has a count of ten or more. The chain links TRBV20-1 to TRBJ2-3; 13 nucleotides align to TRBD2. The CDR3 covers 14 residues. Germline V CDR1 and CDR2: DFQATT, SNEGSKA (reference sequence). V lost 7 bases and J lost 4; bases outside the gene matches: 5. CDR3 residues: CSVYTSGGADTQYF. The CDR3 DNA reads TGCAGTGTTTACACTAGCGGGGGGGCAGATACGCAGTATTTT.

In its sample, this clonotype was seen many times. This chain connects TRBV20-1 to TRBJ2-7; 7 nucleotides match TRBD1. J was trimmed by 1 base and V by 6 bases; bases with no gene match: 12. Germline CDR1 is DFQATT and CDR2 is SNEGSKA (reference sequence). The CDR3 consists of 15 residues. The CDR3 nucleotides are TGCAGTGCCTGGGACAGTCGCCTTGCGTCCTACGAGCAGTACTTC. It specifies CSAWDSRLASYEQYF.

This clonotype was detected ten times or more. V is TRBV21-1 and J is TRBJ1-2; TRBD1 reflects the table's D call only, with no check against the DNA. TRBV21-1 is recorded as a pseudogene. This CDR3 has 18 residues. CDR3 bases: TGTGCCAGCAGAAAAGTTGCCCGGGACCAGGAAGGAGACTATGGCTACACCTTC. Residues: CASRKVARDQEGDYGYTF.

This clonotype was detected only a few times. The chain recombines TRBV30 with TRBJ2-7; the match to TRBD1 covers 9 bases. With V trimmed by 2 bases and J by 9 bases, 14 bases remained unmatched. This CDR3 comprises 15 residues. CDR1 is GTSNPN, CDR2 SVGIG, per germline (reference sequence). The CDR3, as DNA: TGTGCCTGGAGTCCTTTGCCGGGACAGGGTTTGCCGCAGTACTTC. This gives the protein CAWSPLPGQGLPQYF.

This clonotype was recorded many times. V and J are TRBV5-6 and TRBJ1-1; D not resolved. From germline, CDR1 is SGHDT and CDR2 YYEEEE. The CDR3 is 14 residues long. V dropped 2 bases and J dropped 5 bases, with 13 bases sitting between them. CDR3: CASSFEGGMTEAFF. CDR3 in DNA: TGTGCCAGCAGCTTCGAGGGAGGCATGACTGAAGCTTTCTTT.

This clonotype appeared many times. J is TRBJ2-1 and V is TRBV9; D ambiguous. Trimming shortened V by 0 bases and J by 3 bases, and 13 bases separated the two germline ends. The germline gives CDR1 SGDLS, CDR2 YYNGEE. This CDR3 has 16 residues. As DNA, the CDR3 is TGTGCCAGCAGCGTAGAGGGCTTTACCTACTACAATGAGCAGTTCTTC. Translation: CASSVEGFTYYNEQFF.

The chain is built from TRBV10-3 and TRBJ2-7, with D possibly TRBD2 on 5 matching bases. CDR1 is ENHRY and CDR2 is SYGVKD in the germline V gene. The V end lost 2 bases, the J end lost 6 bases, and 17 bases lay between the germline ends. This CDR3 is built from 15 residues. DNA of the CDR3: TGTGCCATCAGTGAGCCGGAGAGGGCAACGAGCGAGCAGTACTTC. It is translated as CAISEPERATSEQYF.

This clonotype was counted at least ten times. The rearrangement uses TRBV20-1 and TRBJ2-7, with D possibly being TRBD1 (5 bases). This CDR3 is 14 amino acids long. The V end lost 2 bases, the J end lost 4 bases, and 15 bases lay between the germline ends. CDR1 DFQATT and CDR2 SNEGSKA come from the germline V gene (reference sequence). The CDR3 loop reads CSARSLFKGYEQYF. The CDR3 DNA sequence: TGCAGTGCTAGATCCCTTTTTAAGGGGTACGAGCAGTACTTC.

This clonotype was recorded at least ten times. This chain links TRBV5-1 with TRBJ1-2; D is unresolved. Trimming pared 1 base from V and 0 bases from J, leaving 4 bases between. This CDR3 contains 13 residues. CDR1 SGHRS and CDR2 YFSETQ come from the germline V gene. CDR3 bases: TGCGCCAGCAGCTTGCCCGCTAACTATGGCTACACCTTC. Protein product: CASSLPANYGYTF.

This clonotype was seen at least ten times. The chain uses TRBV20-1 and TRBJ1-4; D not resolved. The V and J ends lost 0 bases and 3 bases respectively, with 17 bases between them. Germline assignment: CDR1 DFQATT and CDR2 SNEGSKA (reference sequence). The CDR3 consists of 17 residues. The CDR3 protein is CSARDRWDGGSNEKLFF. In DNA form, the CDR3 reads TGCAGTGCTAGAGATAGGTGGGATGGCGGGTCTAATGAAAAACTGTTTTTT.

This chain uses TRBV5-1 with TRBJ2-7, with D tentatively TRBD1 or TRBD2 (6 bases each). The CDR3 is made up of 15 amino acids. Germline lookup yields CDR1 SGHRS and CDR2 YFSETQ. V lost 0 bases to trimming and J lost 2 bases, with 12 bases between them. CDR3 loop: CASSLGGATTYEQYF. The DNA of the CDR3 is TGCGCCAGCAGCTTGGGGGGGGCGACAACCTACGAGCAGTACTTC.

This clonotype was recorded many times. This chain uses TRBV5-1 with TRBJ2-3; TRBD1 aligns across 8 bases. The germline gives CDR1 SGHRS, CDR2 YFSETQ. This CDR3 comprises 14 residues. The V gene end was trimmed by 4 bases and the J gene end by 2 bases; junction bases not matched to a gene: 3. The CDR3 loop reads CASSRDRYTDTQYF. CDR3 nucleotides: TGCGCCAGCAGCCGGGACAGGTACACAGATACGCAGTATTTT.

In its sample, this clonotype was seen many times. The chain combines TRBV7-2 with TRBJ1-1; TRBD1 matches 7 bases. The length of the CDR3 is 14 residues. V shed 5 bases and J 0 bases; nucleotides not matched to a gene: 3. Germline CDR1 SGHTA, CDR2 FQGNSA. The CDR3 protein is CASSATGLNTEAFF. The DNA of the CDR3 is TGTGCCAGCAGCGCGACAGGGCTGAACACTGAAGCTTTCTTT.

This clonotype appeared many times. The V gene is TRBV5-1, the J gene TRBJ1-1; perhaps TRBD1 as D (5 bases). V was cut by 2 bases and J by 4 bases, with 15 bases left in between. In germline, CDR1 is SGHRS, CDR2 YFSETQ. The length of the CDR3 is 15 residues. In DNA form, the CDR3 reads TGCGCCAGCAGCTTACTAGGGGCCTTGGGCACTGAAGCTTTCTTT. Protein: CASSLLGALGTEAFF.

This clonotype is a singleton in its sample. Here the CDR3 reads CASSVAGQRGGYTF. In nucleotides, the CDR3 is TGTGCCAGCAGCGTCGCGGGGCAACGGGGTGGCTACACCTTC. The chain has TRBV9 and TRBJ1-2; TRBD1 is a possible D gene (5 bases). CDR3 length: 14 amino acids. CDR1 is SGDLS and CDR2 is YYNGEE in the germline V gene. Trimming removed 2 bases from V and 7 bases from J, with 15 bases in between.

This clonotype is classed as medium-sized (0.01 to 0.1%). The chain links TRBV20-1 to TRBJ2-7; D not resolved. There are 11 residues in the CDR3. V was shortened by 2 bases and J by 2 bases, with 4 bases between the two germline ends. Germline CDR1 and CDR2: DFQATT and SNEGSKA (reference sequence). CDR3 bases: TGCAGTGCTAGACTGGCCTACGAGCAGTACTTC. It is translated as CSARLAYEQYF.

This clonotype occurred many times. The V and J genes are TRBV6-5 and TRBJ2-7, with 9 bases fitting TRBD1. Germline CDR1 reads MNHEY; CDR2 reads SVGAGI. The CDR3 is 14 residues long. V shed 6 bases and J 2 bases; nucleotides not matched to a gene: 5. The CDR3 coding sequence is TGTGCCAGCAGCCGCGGACAGGGGACCTACGAGCAGTACTTC. It codes for CASSRGQGTYEQYF.